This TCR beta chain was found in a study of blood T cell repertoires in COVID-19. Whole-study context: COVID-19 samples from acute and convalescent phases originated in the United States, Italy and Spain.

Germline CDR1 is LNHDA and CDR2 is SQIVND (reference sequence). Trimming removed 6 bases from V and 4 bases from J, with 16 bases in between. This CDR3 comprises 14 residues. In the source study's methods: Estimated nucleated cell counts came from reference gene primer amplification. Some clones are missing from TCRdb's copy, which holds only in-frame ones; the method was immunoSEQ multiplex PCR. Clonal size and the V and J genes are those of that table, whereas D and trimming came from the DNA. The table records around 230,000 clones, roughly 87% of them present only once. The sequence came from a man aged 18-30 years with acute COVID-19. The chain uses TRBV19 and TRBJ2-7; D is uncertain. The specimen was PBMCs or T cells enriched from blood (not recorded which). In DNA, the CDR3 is TGTGCCAGTAGCACTGCGGTCGAGACGTACGAGCAGTACTTC. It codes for CASSTAVETYEQYF.